Listed here is a single TCR beta chain. Its specific antigen is unknown. One base away there is no much larger clone; base qualities are not given. Systemically healthy Caucasian individuals from Russia, some 40 in total and aged 6 to 90 years, were included as donors. Each donor gave about 9.8 milliliters of peripheral blood, drawn into EDTA-treated Vacutainer tubes. PBMCs were isolated by Ficoll-Paque density-gradient centrifugation, with at least 6 million obtained per sample. Total RNA was extracted from PBMCs with Trizol reagent, with at least 5.5 micrograms obtained per sample. Naive CD45RAhigh/CD27high T cell percentages were measured by flow cytometry on a PBMC aliquot from every donor. Library method: 5' RACE. The sample was run on an Illumina HiSeq 2500. The second PCR ran for about 6 to 11 cycles and used a J-beta primer mix along with a sample-barcoded 5' primer. A template-switch 5' adaptor carrying 12 random nucleotides introduced a unique molecular identifier onto each TCR beta cDNA molecule. At least 3 million CDR3-containing paired-end reads were obtained from each sample. All of the RNA was converted into first-strand cDNA using the Mint cDNA synthesis kit, with a TRBC-specific oligonucleotide serving as the primer. After uracil-DNA glycosylase treatment, a first 18-cycle PCR used universal primers M1SS and BC2_uni_R on all cDNA. The study's own analysis went as follows. For normalization, 1 million high-quality reads, each with a distinct molecular identifier, were randomly selected from each sample. Reads sharing molecular identifiers were discarded rather than binned into consensus sequences. CDR3 identification, clonotype clustering and error correction used MiTCR with a Q25 quality threshold and the strictest error-elimination algorithm. Lower-bound total TCR beta diversity was estimated with a nonparametric unseen species model using Euler transformation. TCRdb reprocessed the public reads (quality trimming at Q25 with fastp, clone calling with MiXCR) and kept in-frame beta chains. When rows share a CDR3 protein, they turn into one entry using the most common DNA and genes. Here the V and J calls rest on TCRdb's processing, not on the authors' analysis. The table for this sample lists about 1.1 million distinct CDR3 sequences; 30% to 40% of them were counted only once. The ten most abundant clones make up around 12% of the sample.

This sample was taken from a study of blood T cells in healthy people across ages (dated by TCRdb to about 2015). Study-level background: In model experiments, template switching captured roughly one uniquely barcoded TCR beta cDNA molecule for every two T cells. The study measured age-related changes in TCR beta repertoire diversity using deep sequencing normalized with unique cDNA molecular identifiers. Four age groups were formed from the donors: young (average about 15 years), middle-aged (approximately 40), aged (about 62) and long-lived (around 82). To avoid experimental bias, donors of different ages were randomly spread across the sequencing lanes. For two donors (one aged 18 to 30 and one aged 80 or older), the study analyzed two additional independent replicas of 1 million unique cDNA reads from the same blood draw.

CDR1 KGHDR and CDR2 SFDVKD were looked up in the germline V gene. The CDR3 goes from the cysteine to the phenylalanine over 15 residues. The kept DNA is CDR3 alone, 45 bases in frame from the first base. The paper's findings and limits, for the study overall: Because donor CMV infection status was unknown, age-related changes in expanded clonotypes were potentially confounded. Estimates of total diversity based on one million sequenced T cells were regarded as lower bounds and as underestimates. As age increased, observed TCR beta diversity per million T cells dropped in a roughly linear way, and a significant reduction was already evident by age 40. There was a strong correlation between observed TCR beta diversity and the percentage of naive T cells measured by flow cytometry. Because profiling used bulk unsorted PBMCs, naive and antigen-experienced compartments could not be compared conclusively. Compared with the aged group, the long-lived group had more naive CD4+ T cells, fewer expanded clones and increased TCR diversity, suggesting age selection.

The chain is encoded by TRBV24-1 joined to TRBJ2-1; no confident D gene assignment can be made. TRBJ2-7 matches the DNA end more closely, so the J call is doubtful. The TCR comes from a man younger than 35 in good health. The specimen sequenced was blood. The CDR3 protein: CATSDSWSPYNEQYF. Read as DNA, the sequence is TGTGCCACCAGTGATTCGTGGAGTCCCTACAATGAGCAGTACTTC.